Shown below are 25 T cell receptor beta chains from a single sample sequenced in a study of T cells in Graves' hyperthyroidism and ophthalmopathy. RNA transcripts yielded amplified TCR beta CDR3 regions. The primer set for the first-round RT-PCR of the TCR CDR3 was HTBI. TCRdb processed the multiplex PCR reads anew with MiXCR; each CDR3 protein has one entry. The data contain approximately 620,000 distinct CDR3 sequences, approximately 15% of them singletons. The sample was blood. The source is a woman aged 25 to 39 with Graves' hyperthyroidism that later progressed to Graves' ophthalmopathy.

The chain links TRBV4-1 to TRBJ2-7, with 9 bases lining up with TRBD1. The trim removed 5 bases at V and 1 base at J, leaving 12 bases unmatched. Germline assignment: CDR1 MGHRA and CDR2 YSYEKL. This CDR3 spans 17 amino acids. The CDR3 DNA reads TGCGCCAGCAGCGTCCCTTCCGGGACAGGGAATTCCTACGAGCAGTACTTC. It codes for CASSVPSGTGNSYEQYF.

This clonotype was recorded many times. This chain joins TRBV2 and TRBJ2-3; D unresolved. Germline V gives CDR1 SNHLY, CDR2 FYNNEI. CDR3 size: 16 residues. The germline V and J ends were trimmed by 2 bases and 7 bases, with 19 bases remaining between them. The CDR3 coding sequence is TGTGCCAGCAGTGAAACAACGGAGACCCTTAAGAATACGCAGTATTTT. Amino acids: CASSETTETLKNTQYF.

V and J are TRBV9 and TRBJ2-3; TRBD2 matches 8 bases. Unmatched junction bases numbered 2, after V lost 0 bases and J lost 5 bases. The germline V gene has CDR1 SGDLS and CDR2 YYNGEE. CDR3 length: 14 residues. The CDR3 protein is CASSVGLAGDTQYF. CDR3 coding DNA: TGTGCCAGCAGCGTAGGGCTAGCGGGAGATACGCAGTATTTT.

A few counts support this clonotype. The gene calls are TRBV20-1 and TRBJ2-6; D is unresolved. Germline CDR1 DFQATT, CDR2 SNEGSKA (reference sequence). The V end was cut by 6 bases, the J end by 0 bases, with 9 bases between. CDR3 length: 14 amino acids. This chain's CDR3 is CSATSHSGANVLTF. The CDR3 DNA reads TGCAGTGCCACCAGCCACTCTGGGGCCAACGTCCTGACTTTC.

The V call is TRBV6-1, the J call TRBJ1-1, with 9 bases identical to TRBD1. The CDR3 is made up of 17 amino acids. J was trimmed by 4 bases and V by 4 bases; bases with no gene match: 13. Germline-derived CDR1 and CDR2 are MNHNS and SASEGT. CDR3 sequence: CASSVFNRGRVGTEAFF. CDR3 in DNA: TGTGCCAGCAGTGTTTTCAACAGGGGGCGCGTGGGCACTGAAGCTTTCTTT.

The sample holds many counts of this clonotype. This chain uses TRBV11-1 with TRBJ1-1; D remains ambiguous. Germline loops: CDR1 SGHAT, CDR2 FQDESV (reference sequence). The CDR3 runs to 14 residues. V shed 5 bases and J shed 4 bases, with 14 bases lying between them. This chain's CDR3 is CASSGQAAFTEAFF. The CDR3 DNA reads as TGTGCCAGCAGCGGGCAGGCGGCGTTCACTGAAGCTTTCTTT. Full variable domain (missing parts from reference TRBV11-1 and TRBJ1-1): EAEVAQSPRYKITEKSQAVAFWCDPISGHATLYWYRQILGQGPELLVQFQDESVVDDSQLPKDRFSAERLKGVDSTLKIQPAELGDSAMYLCASSGQAAFTEAFFGQGTRLTVV.

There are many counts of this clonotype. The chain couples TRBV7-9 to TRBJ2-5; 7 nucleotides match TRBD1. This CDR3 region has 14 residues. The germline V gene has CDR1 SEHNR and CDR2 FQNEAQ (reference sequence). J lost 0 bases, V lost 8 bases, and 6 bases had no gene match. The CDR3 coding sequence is TGTGCCAGCCTGGGACAGAGGTACCAAGAGACCCAGTACTTC. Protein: CASLGQRYQETQYF. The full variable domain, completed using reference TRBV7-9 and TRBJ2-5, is DTGVSQNPRHKITKRGQNVTFRCDPISEHNRLYWYRQTLGQGPEFLTYFQNEAQLEKSRLLSDRFSAERPKGSFSTLEIQRTEQGDSAMYLCASLGQRYQETQYFGPGTRLLVL.

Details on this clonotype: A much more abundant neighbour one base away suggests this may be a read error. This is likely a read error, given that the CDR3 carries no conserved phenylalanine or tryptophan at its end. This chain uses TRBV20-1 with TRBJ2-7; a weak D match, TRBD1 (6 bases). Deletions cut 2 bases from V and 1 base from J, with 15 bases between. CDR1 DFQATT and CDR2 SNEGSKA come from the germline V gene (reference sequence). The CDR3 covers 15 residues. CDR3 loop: CSARPDGQTSYEQYL. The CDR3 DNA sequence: TGCAGTGCTAGACCTGATGGACAGACGTCCTACGAGCAGTACCTC.

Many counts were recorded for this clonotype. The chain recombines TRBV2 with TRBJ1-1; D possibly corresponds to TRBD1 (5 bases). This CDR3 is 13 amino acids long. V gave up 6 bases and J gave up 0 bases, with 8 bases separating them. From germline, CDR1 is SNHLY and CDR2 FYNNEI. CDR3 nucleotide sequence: TGTGCCAGCAGGCCAGGGATGAACACTGAAGCTTTCTTT. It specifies CASRPGMNTEAFF.

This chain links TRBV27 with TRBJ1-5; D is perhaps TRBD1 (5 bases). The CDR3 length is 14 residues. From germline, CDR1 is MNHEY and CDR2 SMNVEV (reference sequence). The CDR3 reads CAITRGMGNQPQHF. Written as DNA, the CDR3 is TGTGCGATCACCCGGGGCATGGGGAATCAGCCCCAGCATTTT.

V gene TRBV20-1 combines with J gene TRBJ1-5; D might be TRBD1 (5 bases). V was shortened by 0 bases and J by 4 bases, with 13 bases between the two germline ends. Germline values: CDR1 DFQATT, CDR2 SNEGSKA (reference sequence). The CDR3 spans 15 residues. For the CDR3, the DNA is TGCAGTGCTAGAGATATCCGGGGCGGGAATCAGCCCCAGCATTTT. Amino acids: CSARDIRGGNQPQHF.

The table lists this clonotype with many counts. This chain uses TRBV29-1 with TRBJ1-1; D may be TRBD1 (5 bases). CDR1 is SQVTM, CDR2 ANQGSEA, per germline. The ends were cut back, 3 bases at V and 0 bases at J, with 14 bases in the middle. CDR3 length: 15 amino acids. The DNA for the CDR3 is TGCAGCGTTGACCGACCGGGACTGATGAACACTGAAGCTTTCTTT. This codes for CSVDRPGLMNTEAFF.

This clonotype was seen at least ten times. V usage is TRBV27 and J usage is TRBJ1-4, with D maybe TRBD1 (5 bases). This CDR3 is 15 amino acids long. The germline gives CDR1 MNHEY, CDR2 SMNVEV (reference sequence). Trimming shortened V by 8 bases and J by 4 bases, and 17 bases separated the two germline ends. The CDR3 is CASGSWGSINEKLFF. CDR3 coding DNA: TGTGCCAGCGGATCCTGGGGCAGTATTAATGAAAAACTGTTTTTT.

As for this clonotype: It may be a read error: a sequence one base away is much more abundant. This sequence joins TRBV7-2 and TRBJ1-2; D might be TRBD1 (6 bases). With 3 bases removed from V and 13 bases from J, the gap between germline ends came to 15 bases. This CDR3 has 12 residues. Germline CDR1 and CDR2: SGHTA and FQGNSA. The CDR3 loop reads CASSLSTGNCTF. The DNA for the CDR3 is TGTGCCAGCAGCTTGAGCACAGGGAACTGCACCTTC.

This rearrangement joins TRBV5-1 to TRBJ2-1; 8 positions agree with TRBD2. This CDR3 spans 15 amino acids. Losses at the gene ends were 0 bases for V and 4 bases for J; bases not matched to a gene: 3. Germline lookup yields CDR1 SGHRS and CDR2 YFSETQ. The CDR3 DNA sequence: TGCGCCAGCAGCTTGGTTAGCGGGATGTACAATGAGCAGTTCTTC. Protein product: CASSLVSGMYNEQFF. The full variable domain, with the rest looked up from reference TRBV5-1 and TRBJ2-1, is KAGVTQTPRYLIKTRGQQVTLSCSPISGHRSVSWYQQTPGQGLQFLFEYFSETQRNKGNFPGRFSGRQFSNSRSEMNVSTLELGDSALYLCASSLVSGMYNEQFFGPGTRLTVL.

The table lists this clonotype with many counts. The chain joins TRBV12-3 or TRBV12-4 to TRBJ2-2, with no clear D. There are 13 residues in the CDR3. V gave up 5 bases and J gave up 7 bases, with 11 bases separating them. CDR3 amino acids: CASSPRRGGELFF. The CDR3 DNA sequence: TGTGCCAGCAGTCCCCGACGAGGCGGGGAGCTGTTTTTT.

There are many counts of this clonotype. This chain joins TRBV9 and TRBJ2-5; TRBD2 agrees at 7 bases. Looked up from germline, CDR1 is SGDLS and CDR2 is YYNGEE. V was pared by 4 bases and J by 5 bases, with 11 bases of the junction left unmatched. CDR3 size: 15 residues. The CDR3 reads CASSPSGAGGETQYF. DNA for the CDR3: TGTGCCAGCAGCCCTAGCGGAGCCGGTGGGGAGACCCAGTACTTC.

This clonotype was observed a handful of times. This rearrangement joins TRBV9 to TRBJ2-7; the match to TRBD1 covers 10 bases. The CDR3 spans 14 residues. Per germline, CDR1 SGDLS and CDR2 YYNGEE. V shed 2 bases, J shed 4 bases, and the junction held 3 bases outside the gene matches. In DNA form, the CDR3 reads TGTGCCAGCAGCGTTGGACAGGGGGAGTACGAGCAGTACTTC. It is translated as CASSVGQGEYEQYF.

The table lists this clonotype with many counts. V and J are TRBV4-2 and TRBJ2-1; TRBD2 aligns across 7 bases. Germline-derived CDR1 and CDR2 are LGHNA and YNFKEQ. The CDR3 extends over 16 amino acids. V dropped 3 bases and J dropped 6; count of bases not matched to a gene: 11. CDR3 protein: CASSQGGSVSANEQFF. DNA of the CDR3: TGTGCCAGCAGCCAGGGCGGGAGTGTGTCTGCCAATGAGCAGTTCTTC.

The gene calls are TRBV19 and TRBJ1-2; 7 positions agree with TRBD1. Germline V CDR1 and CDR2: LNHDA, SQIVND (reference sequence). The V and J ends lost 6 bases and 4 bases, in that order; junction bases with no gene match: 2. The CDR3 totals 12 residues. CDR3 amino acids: CASSDRAYGYTF. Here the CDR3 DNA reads TGTGCCAGTAGCGACAGGGCCTATGGCTACACCTTC.

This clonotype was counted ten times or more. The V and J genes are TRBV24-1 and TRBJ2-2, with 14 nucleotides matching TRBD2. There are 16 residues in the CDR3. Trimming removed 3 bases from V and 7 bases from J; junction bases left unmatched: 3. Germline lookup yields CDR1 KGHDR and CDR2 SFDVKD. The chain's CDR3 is CATSDAGLAGVGELFF. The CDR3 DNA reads TGTGCCACCAGTGATGCGGGACTAGCGGGAGTCGGGGAGCTGTTTTTT.

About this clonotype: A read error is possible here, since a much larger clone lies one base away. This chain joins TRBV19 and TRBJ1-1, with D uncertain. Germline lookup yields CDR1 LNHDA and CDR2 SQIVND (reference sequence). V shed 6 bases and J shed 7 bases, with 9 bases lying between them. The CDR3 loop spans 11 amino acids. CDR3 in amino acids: CASREAIEAFF. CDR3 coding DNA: TGTGCCAGTAGGGAAGCCATTGAAGCTTTCTTT. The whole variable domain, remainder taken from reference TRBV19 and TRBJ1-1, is DGGITQSPKYLFRKEGQNVTLSCEQNLNHDAMYWYRQDPGQGLRLIYYSQIVNDFQKGDIAEGYSVSREKKESFPLTVTSAQKNPTAFYLCASREAIEAFFGQGTRLTVV.

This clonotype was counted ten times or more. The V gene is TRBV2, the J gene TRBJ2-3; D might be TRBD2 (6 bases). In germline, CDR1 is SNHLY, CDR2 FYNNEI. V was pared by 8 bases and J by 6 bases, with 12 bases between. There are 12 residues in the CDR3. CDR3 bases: TGTGCCAGCGGAGGGTCTGGGGATACGCAGTATTTT. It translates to CASGGSGDTQYF. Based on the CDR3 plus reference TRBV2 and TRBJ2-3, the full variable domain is EPEVTQTPSHQVTQMGQEVILRCVPISNHLYFYWYRQILGQKVEFLVSFYNNEISEKSEIFDDQFSVERPDGSNFTLKIRSTKLEDSAMYFCASGGSGDTQYFGPGTRLTVL.

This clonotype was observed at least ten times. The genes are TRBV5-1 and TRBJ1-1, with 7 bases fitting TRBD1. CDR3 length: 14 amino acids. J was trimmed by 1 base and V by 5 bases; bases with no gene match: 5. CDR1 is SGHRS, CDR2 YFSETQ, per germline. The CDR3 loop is CASRKGAQNTEAFF. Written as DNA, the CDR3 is TGCGCCAGCAGGAAGGGGGCGCAGAACACTGAAGCTTTCTTT.

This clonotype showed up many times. The chain's CDR3 is CASSLVEGLLETQYF. The CDR3 DNA is TGTGCCAGCAGCTTAGTTGAGGGGCTGCTGGAGACCCAGTACTTC. The gene calls are TRBV7-2 and TRBJ2-5; D tentatively reads TRBD1 or TRBD2 (5 bases each). The germline V gene encodes CDR1 SGHTA and CDR2 FQGNSA. CDR3 length equals 15 residues. The ends were cut back, 1 base at V and 5 bases at J, with 14 bases in the middle.